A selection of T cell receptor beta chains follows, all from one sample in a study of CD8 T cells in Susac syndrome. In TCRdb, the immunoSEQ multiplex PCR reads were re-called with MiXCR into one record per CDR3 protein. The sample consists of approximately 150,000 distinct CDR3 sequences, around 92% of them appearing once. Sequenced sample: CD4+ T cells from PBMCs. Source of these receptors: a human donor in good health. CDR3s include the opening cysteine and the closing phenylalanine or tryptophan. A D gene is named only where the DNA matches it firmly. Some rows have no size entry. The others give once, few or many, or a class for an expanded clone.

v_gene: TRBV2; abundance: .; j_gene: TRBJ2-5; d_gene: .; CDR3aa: CATGAETQYF; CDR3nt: TGTGCCACCGGGGCAGAGACCCAGTACTTC
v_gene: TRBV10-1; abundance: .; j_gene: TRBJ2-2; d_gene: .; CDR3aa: CASRAGAEGGELFF; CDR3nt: TGCGCCAGCCGCGCAGGGGCCGAAGGCGGGGAGCTGTTTTTT
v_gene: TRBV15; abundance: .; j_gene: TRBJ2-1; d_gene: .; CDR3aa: CATSRDKGEGNEQFF; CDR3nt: TGTGCCACCAGCAGAGATAAGGGTGAGGGCAATGAGCAGTTCTTC
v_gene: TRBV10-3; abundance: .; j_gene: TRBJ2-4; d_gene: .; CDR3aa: CAISEEGAKNIQYF; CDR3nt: TGTGCCATCAGTGAGGAGGGAGCCAAAAACATTCAGTACTTC
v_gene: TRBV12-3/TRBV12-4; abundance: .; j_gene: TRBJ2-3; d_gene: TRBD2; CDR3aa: CASSFVAGFTDTQYF; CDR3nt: TGTGCCAGCAGTTTCGTAGCGGGGTTCACAGATACGCAGTATTTT
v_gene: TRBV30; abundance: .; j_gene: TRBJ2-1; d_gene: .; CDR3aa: CAWSVKREQFF; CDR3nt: TGTGCCTGGAGTGTGAAACGGGAGCAGTTCTTC
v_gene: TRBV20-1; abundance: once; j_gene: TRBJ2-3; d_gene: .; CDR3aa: CSARDSSSSTDTQYF; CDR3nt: TGCAGTGCTAGGGATAGCAGTTCTAGCACAGATACGCAGTATTTT
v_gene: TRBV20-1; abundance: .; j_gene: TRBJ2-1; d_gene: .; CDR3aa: CSAQEPLKYNEQFF; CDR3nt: TGCAGTGCTCAGGAGCCCCTTAAATACAATGAGCAGTTCTTC
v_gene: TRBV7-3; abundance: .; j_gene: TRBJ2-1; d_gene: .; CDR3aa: CASSLTGNLGSYNEQFF; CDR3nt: TGTGCCAGCAGCTTAACCGGGAATCTTGGCTCCTACAATGAGCAGTTCTTC
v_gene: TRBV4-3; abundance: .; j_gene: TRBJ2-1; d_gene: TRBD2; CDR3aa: CASSQPSGGLNEQFF; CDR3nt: TGCGCCAGCAGCCAGCCTAGCGGGGGTCTCAATGAGCAGTTCTTC
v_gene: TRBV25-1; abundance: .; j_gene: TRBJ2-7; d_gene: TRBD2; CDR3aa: CASSDGEAGGHLLQYF; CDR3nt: TGTGCCAGCAGTGATGGGGAAGCGGGGGGCCACCTATTGCAGTACTTC
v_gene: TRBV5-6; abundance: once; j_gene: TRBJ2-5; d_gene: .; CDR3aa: CASSLGSLETQYF; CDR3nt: TGTGCCAGCAGCTTGGGTTCGTTGGAGACCCAGTACTTC
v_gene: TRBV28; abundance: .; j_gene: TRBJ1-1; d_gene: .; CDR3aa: CASSFESEAFF; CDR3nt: TGTGCCAGCAGTTTCGAGTCTGAAGCTTTCTTT
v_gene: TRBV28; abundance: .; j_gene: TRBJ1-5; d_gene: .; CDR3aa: CASSLSRGLPQHF; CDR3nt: TGTGCCAGCAGTTTATCTAGGGGACTGCCCCAGCATTTT
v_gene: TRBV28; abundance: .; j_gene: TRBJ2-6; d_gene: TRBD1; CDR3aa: CASRTGGRSSGANVLTF; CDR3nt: TGTGCCAGCAGGACAGGGGGAAGGAGCTCTGGGGCCAACGTCCTGACTTTC
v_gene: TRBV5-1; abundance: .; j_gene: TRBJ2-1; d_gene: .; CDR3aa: CASSPTDSYYNEQFF; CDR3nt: TGCGCCAGCAGCCCAACGGACAGCTACTACAATGAGCAGTTCTTC
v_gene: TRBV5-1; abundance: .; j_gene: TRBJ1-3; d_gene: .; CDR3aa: CASTQGGTNTIYF; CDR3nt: TGCGCCAGCACCCAGGGAGGGACGAACACCATATATTTT
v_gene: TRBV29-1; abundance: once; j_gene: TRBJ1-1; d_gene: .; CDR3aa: CSGLKMNTEAFF; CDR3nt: TGCAGCGGACTGAAGATGAACACTGAAGCTTTCTTT
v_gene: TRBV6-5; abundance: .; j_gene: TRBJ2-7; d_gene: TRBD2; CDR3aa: CATREGIYEQYF; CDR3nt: TGTGCCACCAGGGAGGGGATCTACGAGCAGTACTTC
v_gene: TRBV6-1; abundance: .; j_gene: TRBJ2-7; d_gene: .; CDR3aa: CASSTQDRRRSYEQYF; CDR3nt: TGTGCCAGCAGTACACAGGACCGGCGGAGGTCCTACGAGCAGTACTTC
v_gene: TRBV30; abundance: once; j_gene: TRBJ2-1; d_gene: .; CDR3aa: CAWSDGGEQFF; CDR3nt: TGTGCCTGGAGTGACGGCGGAGAGCAGTTCTTC
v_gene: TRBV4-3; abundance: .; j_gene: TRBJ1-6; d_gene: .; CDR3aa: CASSQVGEGLSPLHF; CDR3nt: TGCGCCAGCAGCCAAGTGGGAGAAGGGCTTTCACCCCTCCACTTT
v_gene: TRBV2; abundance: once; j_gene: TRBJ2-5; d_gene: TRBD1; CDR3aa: CASTEGQGQETQYF; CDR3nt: TGTGCCAGCACCGAGGGACAGGGCCAAGAGACCCAGTACTTC
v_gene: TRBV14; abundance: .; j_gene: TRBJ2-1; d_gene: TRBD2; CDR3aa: CASSQGGGGRGSYNEQFF; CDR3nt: TGTGCCAGCAGCCAAGGCGGCGGCGGGAGAGGTTCCTACAATGAGCAGTTCTTC
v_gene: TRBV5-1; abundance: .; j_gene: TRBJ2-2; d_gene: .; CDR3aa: CASSTSGTGELFF; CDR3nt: TGCGCCAGCAGCACGTCGGGCACCGGGGAGCTGTTTTTT
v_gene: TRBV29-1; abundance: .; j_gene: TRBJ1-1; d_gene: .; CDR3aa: CSVEGVAGTEAFF; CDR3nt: TGCAGCGTTGAAGGGGTGGCGGGGACTGAAGCTTTCTTT
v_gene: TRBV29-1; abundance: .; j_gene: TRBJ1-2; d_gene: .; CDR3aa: CSVFLTDNYGYTF; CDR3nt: TGCAGCGTTTTTCTCACGGATAACTATGGCTACACCTTC
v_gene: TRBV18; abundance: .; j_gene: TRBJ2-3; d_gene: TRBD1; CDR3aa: CASSPGTGGDTQYF; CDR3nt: TGTGCCAGCTCACCCGGGACAGGGGGCGATACGCAGTATTTT
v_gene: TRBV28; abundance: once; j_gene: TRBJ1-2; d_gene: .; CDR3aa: CASSPARGAGWHGYTF; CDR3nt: TGTGCCAGCAGTCCTGCGAGGGGAGCAGGGTGGCATGGCTACACCTTC
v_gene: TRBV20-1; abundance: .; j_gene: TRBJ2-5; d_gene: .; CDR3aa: CSAYGGRNGSQETQYF; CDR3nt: TGCAGTGCGTACGGGGGCCGAAACGGGTCCCAAGAGACCCAGTACTTC
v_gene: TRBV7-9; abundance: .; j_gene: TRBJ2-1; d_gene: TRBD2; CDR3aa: CASSSLTGGEQFF; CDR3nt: TGTGCCAGCAGCTCTCTCACGGGGGGTGAGCAGTTCTTC
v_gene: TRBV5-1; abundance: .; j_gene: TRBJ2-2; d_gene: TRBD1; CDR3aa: CASSLTGQGASTGELFF; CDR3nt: TGCGCCAGCAGCTTGACGGGACAGGGGGCCAGCACCGGGGAGCTGTTTTTT
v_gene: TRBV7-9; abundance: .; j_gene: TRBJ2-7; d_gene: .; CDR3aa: CASSPRREPPYEQYF; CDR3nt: TGTGCCAGCAGCCCCCGCCGGGAACCCCCCTACGAGCAGTACTTC
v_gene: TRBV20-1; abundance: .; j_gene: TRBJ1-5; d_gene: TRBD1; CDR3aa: CSAGTGGGNQPQHF; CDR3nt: TGCAGTGCAGGGACAGGGGGCGGCAATCAGCCCCAGCATTTT
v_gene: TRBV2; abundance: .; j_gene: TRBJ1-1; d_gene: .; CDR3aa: CASSEQVNTEAFF; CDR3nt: TGTGCCAGCAGCGAACAGGTGAACACTGAAGCTTTCTTT
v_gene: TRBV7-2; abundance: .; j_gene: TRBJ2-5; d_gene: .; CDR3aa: CASNPWAGKQETQYF; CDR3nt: TGTGCCAGCAACCCTTGGGCGGGGAAACAAGAGACCCAGTACTTC
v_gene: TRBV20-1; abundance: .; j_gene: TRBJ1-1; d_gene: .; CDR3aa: CSAREYGGNTEAFF; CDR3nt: TGCAGTGCTAGAGAGTACGGGGGCAACACTGAAGCTTTCTTT
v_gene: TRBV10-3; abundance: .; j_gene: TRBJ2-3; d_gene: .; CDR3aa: CAISGLDGRTDTQYF; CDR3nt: TGTGCCATCAGTGGCCTGGACGGCCGCACAGATACGCAGTATTTT
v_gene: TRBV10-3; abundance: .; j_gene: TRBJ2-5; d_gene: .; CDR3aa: CAISDMGSQYF; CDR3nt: TGTGCCATCAGTGATATGGGGTCCCAGTACTTC
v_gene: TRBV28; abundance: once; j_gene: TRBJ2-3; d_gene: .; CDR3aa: CASSGLGQRIFTDTQYF; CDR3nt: TGTGCCAGCAGTGGCCTGGGTCAGAGAATTTTCACAGATACGCAGTATTTT
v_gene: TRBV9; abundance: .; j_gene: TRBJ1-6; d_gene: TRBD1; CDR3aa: CASSSWTGNSPLHF; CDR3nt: TGTGCCAGCAGCTCCTGGACAGGGAATTCACCCCTCCACTTT
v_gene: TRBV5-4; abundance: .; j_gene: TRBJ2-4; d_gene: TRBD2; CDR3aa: CASSSGGPTSGAVNIQYF; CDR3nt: TGTGCCAGCAGCTCGGGGGGACCGACTAGCGGGGCTGTAAACATTCAGTACTTC
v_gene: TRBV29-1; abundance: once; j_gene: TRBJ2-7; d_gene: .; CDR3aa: CSVVEGSSYEQYF; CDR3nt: TGCAGCGTTGTGGAGGGCAGCTCCTACGAGCAGTACTTC
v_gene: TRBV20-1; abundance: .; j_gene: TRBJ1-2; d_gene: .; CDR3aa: CSASDSANYGYTF; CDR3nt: TGCAGTGCTAGCGACAGTGCCAACTATGGCTACACCTTC
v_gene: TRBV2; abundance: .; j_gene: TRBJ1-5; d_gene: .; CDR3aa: CASSEGNNQPQHF; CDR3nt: TGTGCCAGCAGTGAAGGCAACAATCAGCCCCAGCATTTT
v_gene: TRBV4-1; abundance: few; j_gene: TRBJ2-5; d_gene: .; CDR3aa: CASSQIPQETQYF; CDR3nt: TGCGCCAGCAGCCAAATCCCGCAAGAGACCCAGTACTTC
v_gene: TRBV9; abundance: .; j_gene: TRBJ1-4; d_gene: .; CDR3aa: CASSVGPGQLAEKLFF; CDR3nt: TGTGCCAGCAGCGTAGGGCCAGGACAACTCGCTGAAAAACTGTTTTTT
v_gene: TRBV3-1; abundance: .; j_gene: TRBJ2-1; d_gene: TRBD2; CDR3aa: CASSQRLGLAGVGYNEQFF; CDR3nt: TGTGCCAGCAGCCAAAGGCTCGGACTAGCGGGAGTAGGATACAATGAGCAGTTCTTC
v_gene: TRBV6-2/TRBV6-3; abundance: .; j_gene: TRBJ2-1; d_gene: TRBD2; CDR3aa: CASDPREGSYNEQFF; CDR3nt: TGTGCCAGCGACCCGCGGGAGGGCTCCTACAATGAGCAGTTCTTC
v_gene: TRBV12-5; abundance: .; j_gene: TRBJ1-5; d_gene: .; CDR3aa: CASGLEMGQPQHF; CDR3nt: TGTGCTAGTGGTTTGGAGATGGGTCAGCCCCAGCATTTT
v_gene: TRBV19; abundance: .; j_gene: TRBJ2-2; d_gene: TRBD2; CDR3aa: CASWTSGRINTGELFF; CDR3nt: TGTGCCAGTTGGACTAGCGGGAGGATCAACACCGGGGAGCTGTTTTTT
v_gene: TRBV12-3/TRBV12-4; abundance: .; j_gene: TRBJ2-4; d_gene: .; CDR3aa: CASSLVAKNIQYF; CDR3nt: TGTGCCAGCAGTTTAGTAGCCAAAAACATTCAGTACTTC